This TCR beta chain stems from a study of T cell responses to AZD1222 COVID-19 vaccine. Regarding the study as a whole: Unmutated regions of variants are reportedly targeted by nearly half of spike-specific TCRs. Following two doses of AZD1222, Spike-specific TCR breadth and depth rose. Repertoire sampling was restricted to post-peak T cell response timepoints. Donors were largely white British and mainly female; clonal diversity was possibly underestimated.

About this clone itself: The antigen is not known.

Assay used: immunoSEQ multiplex PCR; TCRdb lists only in-frame clones, some missing. Among 100,000 to 150,000 clones, roughly 92% were seen once, and the ten largest hold 0.9% to 1.3%. The sequences come from peripheral blood, collected 28 days after the second AZD1222 dose. The source is an adult who received the AZD1222 COVID-19 vaccine.

The DNA of the CDR3 is TGTGCCAGCAGCGCAAGGGGGGGCAAGAATAATTCACCCCTCCACTTT. Protein: CASSARGGKNNSPLHF. The J gene is TRBJ1-6, the V gene TRBV11-3; perhaps TRBD1 as D (6 bases). The CDR3 contains 16 residues. Trimming took 5 bases from V and 5 from J, leaving 16 bases between them. Germline loops: CDR1 SGHNT, CDR2 YENEEA.